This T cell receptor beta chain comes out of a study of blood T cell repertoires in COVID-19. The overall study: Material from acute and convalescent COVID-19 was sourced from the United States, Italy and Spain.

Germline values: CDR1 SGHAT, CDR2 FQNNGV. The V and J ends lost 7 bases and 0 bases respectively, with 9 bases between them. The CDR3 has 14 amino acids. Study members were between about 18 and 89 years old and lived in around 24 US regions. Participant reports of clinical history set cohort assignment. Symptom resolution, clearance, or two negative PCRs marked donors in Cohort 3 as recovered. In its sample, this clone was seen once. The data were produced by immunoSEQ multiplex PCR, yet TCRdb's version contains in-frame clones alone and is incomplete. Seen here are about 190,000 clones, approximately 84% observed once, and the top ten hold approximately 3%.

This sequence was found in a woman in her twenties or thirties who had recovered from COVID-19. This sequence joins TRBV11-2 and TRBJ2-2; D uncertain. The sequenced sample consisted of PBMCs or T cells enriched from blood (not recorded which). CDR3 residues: CASTMSANTGELFF. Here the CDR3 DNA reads TGTGCCAGCACCATGAGCGCGAACACCGGGGAGCTGTTTTTT. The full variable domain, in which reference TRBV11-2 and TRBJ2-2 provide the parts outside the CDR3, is EAGVAQSPRYKIIEKRQSVAFWCNPISGHATLYWYQQILGQGPKLLIQFQNNGVVDDSQLPKDRFSAERLKGVDSTLKIQPAKLEDSAVYLCASTMSANTGELFFGEGSRLTVL.